The rows below give T cell receptor beta chains drawn from one sample of a study of shared clonotypes between healthy human individuals. Data came from immunoSEQ multiplex PCR; TCRdb stores just in-frame clones and leaves some out. The sample carries a few hundred thousand clones, over 60% recorded once. The sequenced sample was memory CD4+ T cells sorted from blood. All receptors come from a man under 40 in good health. Both conserved end residues are part of each CDR3. The D gene is left open where the match is weak. Clone size appears in some rows only: once, few, many, or a class for an expanded clone.

TRBD1	NA	TRBJ2-7	TRBV29-1	CSQTGHVYEQYF	TGCAGCCAGACAGGGCATGTCTACGAGCAGTACTTC
NA	NA	TRBJ2-7	TRBV7-3	CASSLIPNSEQYF	TGTGCCAGCAGCTTAATCCCCAATAGCGAGCAGTACTTC
NA	NA	TRBJ2-1	TRBV29-1	CSVGGRSGYNEQFF	TGCAGCGTTGGGGGGCGGTCAGGTTACAATGAGCAGTTCTTC
TRBD1	once	TRBJ1-2	TRBV15	CATSLRSGTGGYGYTF	TGTGCCACCAGCTTGAGATCCGGGACAGGGGGCTATGGCTACACCTTC
NA	NA	TRBJ2-7	TRBV11-2	CASSLQGYEQYF	TGTGCCAGCAGCTTACAGGGTTACGAGCAGTACTTC
NA	NA	TRBJ2-7	TRBV5-1	CASSSLLDTGRREQYF	TGCGCCAGCAGCTCGCTACTAGACACGGGGCGTCGCGAGCAGTACTTC
TRBD1	NA	TRBJ1-5	TRBV6-5	CASRIGQGVGQPQHF	TGTGCCAGCAGGATTGGACAGGGGGTGGGACAGCCCCAGCATTTT
NA	NA	TRBJ2-5	TRBV28	CASRIGWGKGSGETQYF	TGTGCCAGCAGAATAGGGTGGGGGAAGGGGTCGGGAGAGACCCAGTACTTC
TRBD2	few	TRBJ2-7	TRBV28	CASRRWRGNYEQYF	TGTGCCAGCAGACGCTGGCGGGGGAACTACGAGCAGTACTTC
TRBD1	NA	TRBJ2-1	TRBV19	CASSPGTGDAYNEQFF	TGTGCCAGTAGTCCCGGGACAGGGGATGCCTACAATGAGCAGTTCTTC
TRBD1	NA	TRBJ2-1	TRBV10-3	CATVGQGNNEQFF	TGTGCCACCGTGGGACAGGGAAACAATGAGCAGTTCTTC
NA	NA	TRBJ1-2	TRBV21-1	CASSDGTDYGYTF	TGTGCCAGCAGCGACGGGACCGACTATGGCTACACCTTC
NA	many	TRBJ2-1	TRBV5-6	CASSNRMEQFF	TGTGCCAGCAGCAACAGGATGGAGCAGTTCTTC
NA	few	TRBJ2-7	TRBV7-2	CASSLPTYEQYF	TGTGCCAGCAGCTTACCAACCTACGAGCAGTACTTC
NA	many	TRBJ2-6	TRBV19	CASSMGNSGANVLTF	TGTGCCAGTAGTATGGGAAACTCTGGGGCCAACGTCCTGACTTTC
NA	few	TRBJ1-1	TRBV5-1	CASRFSSEAFF	TGCGCCAGCAGATTTTCTTCTGAAGCTTTCTTT
NA	NA	TRBJ1-5	TRBV7-9	CASSLAGGHQPQHF	TGTGCCAGCAGCTTAGCCGGGGGCCATCAGCCCCAGCATTTT
NA	NA	TRBJ2-3	TRBV18	CASSPSQGPDTQYF	TGTGCCAGCTCACCTTCCCAGGGGCCAGATACGCAGTATTTT
TRBD1	few	TRBJ1-3	TRBV19	CASSTSGQLGNTIYF	TGTGCCAGTAGTACATCGGGACAGCTTGGAAACACCATATATTTT
NA	NA	TRBJ2-5	TRBV18	CASSLRGSQETQYF	TGTGCCAGCTCCCTCCGAGGCAGTCAAGAGACCCAGTACTTC
TRBD1	NA	TRBJ1-5	TRBV29-1	CSVGTGDQPQHF	TGCAGCGTTGGCACAGGGGATCAGCCCCAGCATTTT
TRBD1	NA	TRBJ2-7	TRBV18	CASSRGTGGAAYEQYF	TGTGCCAGCTCACGGGGGACAGGGGGTGCAGCGTACGAGCAGTACTTC
NA	few	TRBJ2-1	TRBV10-3	CAITQDSSYNEQFF	TGTGCCATCACTCAGGACAGCTCCTACAATGAGCAGTTCTTC
NA	NA	TRBJ1-4	TRBV28	CASSANGKGNEKLFF	TGTGCCAGCAGTGCTAACGGCAAGGGAAATGAAAAACTGTTTTTT
NA	few	TRBJ1-1	TRBV10-1	CASSLKGNTEAFF	TGCGCCAGCAGTTTAAAAGGGAACACTGAAGCTTTCTTT
NA	NA	TRBJ2-5	TRBV28	CASSSMNGVQETQYF	TGTGCCAGCAGTTCCATGAACGGGGTTCAAGAGACCCAGTACTTC
TRBD1	once	TRBJ2-1	TRBV10-2	CASSEPGQGGYNEQFF	TGCGCCAGCAGTGAGCCGGGACAGGGAGGCTACAATGAGCAGTTCTTC
NA	NA	TRBJ2-7	TRBV28	CASNSKRGTADRQYF	TGTGCCAGCAACTCCAAAAGGGGGACTGCTGATCGGCAGTACTTC